The 5 T cell receptor beta chains below were found in one sample sequenced in a study of blood T cell repertoires in COVID-19. Some clones are missing from TCRdb's copy, which holds only in-frame ones; the method was immunoSEQ multiplex PCR. The sample holds about 140,000 clones, roughly 84% seen once. The sequencing sample was made of peripheral blood. These receptors all stem from an older woman with acute or convalescent COVID-19.

The rearrangement joins TRBV10-3 to TRBJ1-5; tentative D call: TRBD1 (6 bases). V was clipped by 5 bases and J by 6 bases, with 11 bases between them. This CDR3 has 13 residues. Germline CDR1 is ENHRY and CDR2 is SYGVKD. The DNA of the CDR3 is TGTGCCATCAGTCCTGACAGGTCTCAGCCCCAGCATTTT. Translating gives CAISPDRSQPQHF.

The count of this clone is one. The chain couples TRBV11-2 to TRBJ2-2, with TRBD1 matching over 9 bases. The J segment lost 4 bases and the V segment lost 0 bases, leaving 12 bases of the junction unmatched. The CDR3 spans 19 residues. CDR1 is SGHAT, CDR2 FQNNGV, per germline. CDR3 residues: CASSLEETTGTGLTGELFF. The CDR3 nucleotides are TGTGCCAGCAGCTTAGAGGAAACCACCGGGACAGGGCTCACCGGGGAGCTGTTTTTT.

The chain is built from TRBV9 and TRBJ2-6; tentatively, D is TRBD2 (6 bases). Germline loops: CDR1 SGDLS, CDR2 YYNGEE. V was clipped by 4 bases and J by 1 base, with 15 bases between them. This CDR3 is 17 amino acids long. The DNA for the CDR3 is TGTGCCAGCAGCCCAAGTGGAGGGGCGTCTGGGGCCAACGTCCTGACTTTC. Its protein is CASSPSGGASGANVLTF.

V usage is TRBV27 and J usage is TRBJ2-7, with D maybe TRBD2 (6 bases). This CDR3 has 17 residues. Germline V gives CDR1 MNHEY, CDR2 SMNVEV (reference sequence). The germline V and J ends were trimmed by 3 bases and 2 bases, with 20 bases remaining between them. The CDR3 DNA follows: TGTGCCAGCAGTTTGAAGGGTTACGGGACTGAACCCTACGAGCAGTACTTC. Amino acid sequence: CASSLKGYGTEPYEQYF.

This clone has just a few counts. The V gene is TRBV10-3, the J gene TRBJ2-5; no clear D gene. The V gene lost 4 bases and the J gene lost 2 bases, with 11 bases spanning the gap. The germline V gene has CDR1 ENHRY and CDR2 SYGVKD. This CDR3 comprises 14 residues. The CDR3 loop is CAISVGSGQETQYF. The DNA of the CDR3 is TGTGCCATCAGTGTCGGATCAGGACAAGAGACCCAGTACTTC.